Relative to its sample, the clone carrying this T cell receptor (beta chain) is medium-sized. The data are from a study of patients and donors after allogeneic stem cell transplantation. MiXCR, applied by TCRdb to the RT-PCR reads, yields one record per CDR3 protein. The repertoire includes approximately 33,000 distinct CDR3 sequences, under 7.5% of them detected once, and 34% sits in the top ten. The CDR3 is 13 residues long. The V end was cut by 3 bases, the J end by 7 bases, with 15 bases between. Germline CDR1 reads DFQATT; CDR2 reads SNEGSKA (reference sequence). The rearrangement uses TRBV20-1 and TRBJ1-1, with D unclear. The sample was blood, either unsorted or a sorted T cell fraction (not recorded which). This receptor was taken from a human donor who was either an allogeneic HSCT recipient or a stem cell or donor lymphocyte infusion donor (not recorded which). It is not recorded whose cells these are; they may come from a transplant donor. The CDR3 DNA reads as TGCAGTGCTAGGTTGGTTTCTGTTATTGAAGCTTTCTTT. Translated: CSARLVSVIEAFF.